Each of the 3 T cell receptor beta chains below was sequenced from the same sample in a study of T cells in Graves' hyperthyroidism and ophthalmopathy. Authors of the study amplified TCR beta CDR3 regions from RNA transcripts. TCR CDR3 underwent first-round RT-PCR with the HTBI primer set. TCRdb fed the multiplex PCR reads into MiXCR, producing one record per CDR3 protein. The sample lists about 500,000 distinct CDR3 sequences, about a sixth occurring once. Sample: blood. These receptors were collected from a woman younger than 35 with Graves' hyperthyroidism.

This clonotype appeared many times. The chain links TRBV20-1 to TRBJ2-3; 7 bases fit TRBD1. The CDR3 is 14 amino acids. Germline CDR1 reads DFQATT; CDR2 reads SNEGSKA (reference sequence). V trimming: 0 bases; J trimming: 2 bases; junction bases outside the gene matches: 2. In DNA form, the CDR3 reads TGCAGTGCTAGAGAGGACAGGACCACAGATACGCAGTATTTT. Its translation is CSAREDRTTDTQYF.

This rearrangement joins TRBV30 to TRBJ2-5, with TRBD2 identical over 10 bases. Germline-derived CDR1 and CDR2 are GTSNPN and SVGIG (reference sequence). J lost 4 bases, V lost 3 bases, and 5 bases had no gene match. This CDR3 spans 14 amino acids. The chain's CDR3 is CAWRSGRASETQYF. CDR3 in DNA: TGTGCCTGGAGGAGCGGGAGGGCCTCAGAGACCCAGTACTTC.

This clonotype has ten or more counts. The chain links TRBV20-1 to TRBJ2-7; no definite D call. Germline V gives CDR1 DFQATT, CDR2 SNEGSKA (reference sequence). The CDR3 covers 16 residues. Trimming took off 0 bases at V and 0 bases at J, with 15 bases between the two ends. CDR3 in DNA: TGCAGTGCTAGAGATCTAGACACCCGATTCTCCTACGAGCAGTACTTC. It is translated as CSARDLDTRFSYEQYF.